Given below is one T cell receptor (beta chain) in context. Its binding antigen is unknown. Relative to the germline gene, one junction end is altered; a read error may explain this. The time point label corresponds to: 20-29 weeks after completion of therapy. Patients were solid-organ transplant recipients with drug-resistant/recurrent cytomegalovirus. About ten trial participants were selected for repertoire analysis based on availability of post-therapy peripheral blood mononuclear cells. A BD FACSAria III was used to sort viable CD3+CD8+CD4- lymphocytes from PBMCs. The Qiagen DNeasy Kit was used to extract genomic DNA from the sorted cells. This record comes from a study of T cell therapy after organ transplantation (dated by TCRdb to the late 2010s). With respect to the entire study: The therapy products consisted of autologous CMV-specific T cells grown in vitro for approximately two weeks using a peptide pool of 30 HLA class I and II CMV epitopes. Up to 6 T cell doses were administered to patients every 2 weeks, and patients were monitored for roughly 29 weeks after therapy was completed. About 80% of the ten patients were classed as clinical responders and two as nonresponders. A median of 1.92 x 10^8 CMV-specific T cells was administered to patients across 2 to 6 intravenous infusions. Blood samples for the long-term post-therapy time point were taken 20 to 29 weeks after therapy ended. The study was a follow-up TRBV repertoire analysis of an open-label phase I trial of autologous CMV-specific adoptive T cell therapy in solid-organ transplant recipients. Long-term post-therapy samples were available for only about 75% of the 10 patients.

The cysteine opens and the phenylalanine closes a CDR3 of 14 amino acids. The CDR3 DNA has 42 bases and is translated from base 1. Based on the germline V gene, the CDR1 and CDR2 sequences are SGHRS and YFSETQ. General study outcomes and caveats: Before therapy, nonresponders had marked clonal expansions, and after therapy the repertoires of nonresponders changed only minimally. Few detected expansions in nonresponders may reflect reduced sample coverage from poor CD8+ T cell yield. Fold change in CD8 clonality after therapy was inversely correlated with pretherapy clonality, suggesting that less biased repertoires were more receptive to remodeling. Because the cohort was small, confounders such as concurrent antirejection and antiviral medications could not be assessed. Reconstitution after therapy appeared to involve both transferred clonotypes and endogenous clonotypes that were not detected in the therapy products.

Using the immunoSEQ two-step, bias-controlled multiplex PCR assay, TRB CDR3 regions were amplified from genomic DNA. Sequencing of CDR3 libraries was carried out on an Illumina NextSeq 500. For the original study's pipeline: The immunoSEQ Analyzer platform was used for the initial alignment and bioinformatics, which included bias normalization against synthetic CDR3 analogs. Annotation of V, D and J genes followed the definitions in the IMGT database. Additional TRBV analyses were carried out with default settings in VDJtools version 1.1.10 and the R package tcR version 2.2.1.11. For the GLIPH analysis, version 1.0 was run with default settings. For CDR3 sequences with at least 5 reads, significant changes in clonotype frequency were assessed with a 2-sided binomial test and Benjamini-Hochberg correction (alpha = 0.01). What TCRdb holds here is the immuneACCESS table cut down to in-frame rearrangements. Part of the clones is not present; checked against another copy, under half of the missing clones reflect an unresolved V gene, and the others are unexplained. That table is the source of V, J and clone size, and D and trimming were worked out from the DNA. Present in this sample are 20,000 or so clones, 65% to 85% of which were seen just once. Less than 40% of the sample goes to the ten largest clones.

The chain is encoded by TRBV5-1 joined to TRBJ2-7; the D segment could be TRBD1, given 5 matching bases. The sequence derives from a human patient who had received a solid organ transplant and had CMV disease. A transplant means some T cells may be of graft donor rather than patient origin. Specimen: CD8+ T cells from blood, collected after autologous CMV-specific T cell therapy. The CDR3 protein: CASSSGQGSYGQYF. The sequence in DNA is TGCGCCAGCAGCTCTGGGCAGGGATCCTACGGGCAGTACTTC.